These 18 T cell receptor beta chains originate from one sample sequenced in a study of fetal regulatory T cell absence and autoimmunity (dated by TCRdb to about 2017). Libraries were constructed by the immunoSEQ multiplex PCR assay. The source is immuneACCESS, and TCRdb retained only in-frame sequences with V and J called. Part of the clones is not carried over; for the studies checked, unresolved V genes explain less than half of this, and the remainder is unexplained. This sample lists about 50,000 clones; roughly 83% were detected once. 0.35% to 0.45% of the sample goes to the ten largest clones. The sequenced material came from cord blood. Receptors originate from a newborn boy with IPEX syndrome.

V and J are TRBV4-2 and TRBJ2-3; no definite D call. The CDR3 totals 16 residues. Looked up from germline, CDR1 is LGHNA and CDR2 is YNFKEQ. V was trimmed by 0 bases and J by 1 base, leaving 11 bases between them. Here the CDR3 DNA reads TGTGCCAGCAGCCAAGACTTCGTCGCTGGCACAGATACGCAGTATTTT. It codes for CASSQDFVAGTDTQYF.

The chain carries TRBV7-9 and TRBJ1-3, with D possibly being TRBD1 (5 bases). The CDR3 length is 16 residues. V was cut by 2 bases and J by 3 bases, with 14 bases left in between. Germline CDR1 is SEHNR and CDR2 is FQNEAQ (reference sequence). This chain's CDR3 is CASSLPGAIDGNTIYF. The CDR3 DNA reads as TGTGCCAGCAGCTTACCCGGGGCAATAGATGGAAACACCATATATTTT.

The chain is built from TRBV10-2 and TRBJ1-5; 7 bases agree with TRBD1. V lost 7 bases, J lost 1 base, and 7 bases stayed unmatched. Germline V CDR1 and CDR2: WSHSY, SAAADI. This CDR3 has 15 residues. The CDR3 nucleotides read TGCGCCAGCAACCGAGACAGGGCCAGCAATCAGCCCCAGCATTTT. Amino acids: CASNRDRASNQPQHF.

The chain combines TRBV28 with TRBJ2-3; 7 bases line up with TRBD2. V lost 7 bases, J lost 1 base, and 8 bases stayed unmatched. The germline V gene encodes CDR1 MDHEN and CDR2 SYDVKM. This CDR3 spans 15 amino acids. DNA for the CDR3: TGTGCCAGCACCTCAGCGGGGTGGGGCACAGATACGCAGTATTTT. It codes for CASTSAGWGTDTQYF. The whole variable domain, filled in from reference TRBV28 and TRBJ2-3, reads DVKVTQSSRYLVKRTGEKVFLECVQDMDHENMFWYRQDPGLGLRLIYFSYDVKMKEKGDIPEGYSVSREKKERFSLILESASTNQTSMYLCASTSAGWGTDTQYFGPGTRLTVL.

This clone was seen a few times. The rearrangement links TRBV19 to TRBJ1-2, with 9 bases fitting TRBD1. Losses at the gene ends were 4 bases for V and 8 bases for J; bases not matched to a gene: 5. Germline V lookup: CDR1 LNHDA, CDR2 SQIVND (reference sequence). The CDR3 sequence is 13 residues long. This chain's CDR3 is CASSTGTGNGYTF. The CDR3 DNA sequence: TGTGCCAGTAGTACCGGGACAGGGAACGGCTACACCTTC.

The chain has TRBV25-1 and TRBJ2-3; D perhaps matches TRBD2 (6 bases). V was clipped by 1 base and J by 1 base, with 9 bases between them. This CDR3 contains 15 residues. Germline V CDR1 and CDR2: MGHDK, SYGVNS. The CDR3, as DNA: TGTGCCAGCAGTGAATCTCCTAGCGGCACAGATACGCAGTATTTT. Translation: CASSESPSGTDTQYF.

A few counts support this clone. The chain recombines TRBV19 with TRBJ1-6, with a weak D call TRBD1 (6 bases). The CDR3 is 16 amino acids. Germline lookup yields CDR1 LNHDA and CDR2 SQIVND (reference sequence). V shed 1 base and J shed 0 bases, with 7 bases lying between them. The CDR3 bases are TGTGCCAGTAGTATAGGACAGGTCTCCTATAATTCACCCCTCCACTTT. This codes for CASSIGQVSYNSPLHF. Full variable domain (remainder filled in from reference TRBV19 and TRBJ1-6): DGGITQSPKYLFRKEGQNVTLSCEQNLNHDAMYWYRQDPGQGLRLIYYSQIVNDFQKGDIAEGYSVSREKKESFPLTVTSAQKNPTAFYLCASSIGQVSYNSPLHFGNGTRLTVT.

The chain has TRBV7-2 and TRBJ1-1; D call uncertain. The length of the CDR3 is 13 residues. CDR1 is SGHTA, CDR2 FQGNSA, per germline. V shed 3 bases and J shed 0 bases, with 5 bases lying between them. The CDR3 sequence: CASSFPLNTEAFF. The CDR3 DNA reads TGTGCCAGCAGCTTCCCATTGAACACTGAAGCTTTCTTT. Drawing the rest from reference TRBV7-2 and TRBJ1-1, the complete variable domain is GAGVSQSPSNKVTEKGKDVELRCDPISGHTALYWYRQSLGQGLEFLIYFQGNSAPDKSGLPSDRFSAERTGGSVSTLTIQRTQQEDSAVYLCASSFPLNTEAFFGQGTRLTVV.

This CDR3 reads CSVEAGNTEAFF. CDR3 bases: TGCAGCGTTGAAGCAGGGAACACTGAAGCTTTCTTT. V is TRBV29-1 and J is TRBJ1-1; D is unclear. Germline V gene sequence: CDR1 SQVTM, CDR2 ANQGSEA. V was trimmed by 1 base and J by 1 base, leaving 4 bases between them. The CDR3 sequence is 12 residues long.

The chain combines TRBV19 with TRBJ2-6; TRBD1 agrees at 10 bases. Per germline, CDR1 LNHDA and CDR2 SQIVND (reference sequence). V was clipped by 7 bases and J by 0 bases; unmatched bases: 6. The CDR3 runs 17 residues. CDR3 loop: CASTSGTGVSGANVLTF. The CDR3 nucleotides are TGTGCCAGTACCTCCGGGACAGGGGTCTCTGGGGCCAACGTCCTGACTTTC.

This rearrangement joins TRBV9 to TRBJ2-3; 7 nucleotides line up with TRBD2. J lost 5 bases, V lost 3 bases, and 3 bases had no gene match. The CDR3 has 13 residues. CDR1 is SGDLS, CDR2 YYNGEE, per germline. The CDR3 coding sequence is TGTGCCAGCAGCGGGGTAGCGGGAGATACGCAGTATTTT. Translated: CASSGVAGDTQYF.

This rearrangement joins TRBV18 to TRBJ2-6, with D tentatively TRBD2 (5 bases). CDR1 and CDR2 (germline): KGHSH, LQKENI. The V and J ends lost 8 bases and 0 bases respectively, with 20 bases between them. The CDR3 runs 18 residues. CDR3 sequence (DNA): TGTGCCAGCACCCCACCGGGAAGGAGGTTCTCTGGGGCCAACGTCCTGACTTTC. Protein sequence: CASTPPGRRFSGANVLTF. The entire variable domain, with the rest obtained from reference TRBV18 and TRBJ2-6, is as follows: NAGVMQNPRHLVRRRGQEARLRCSPMKGHSHVYWYRQLPEEGLKFMVYLQKENIIDESGMPKERFSAEFPKEGPSILRIQQVVRGDSAAYFCASTPPGRRFSGANVLTFGAGSRLTVL.

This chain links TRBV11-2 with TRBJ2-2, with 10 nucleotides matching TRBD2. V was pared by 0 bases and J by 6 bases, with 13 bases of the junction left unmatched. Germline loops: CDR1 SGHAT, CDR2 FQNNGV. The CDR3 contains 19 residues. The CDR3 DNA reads TGTGCCAGCAGCTTAGATTTTGTCTCTAGCGGGAGCCGGGCCGGGGAGCTGTTTTTT. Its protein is CASSLDFVSSGSRAGELFF.

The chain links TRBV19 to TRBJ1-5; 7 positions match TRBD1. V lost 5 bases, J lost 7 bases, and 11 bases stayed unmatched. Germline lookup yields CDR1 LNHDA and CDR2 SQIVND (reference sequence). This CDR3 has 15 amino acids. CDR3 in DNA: TGTGCCAGTAGTGCTCAACGACAGGGCGGGCAGCCCCAGCATTTT. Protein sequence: CASSAQRQGGQPQHF. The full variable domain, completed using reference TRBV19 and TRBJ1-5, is DGGITQSPKYLFRKEGQNVTLSCEQNLNHDAMYWYRQDPGQGLRLIYYSQIVNDFQKGDIAEGYSVSREKKESFPLTVTSAQKNPTAFYLCASSAQRQGGQPQHFGDGTRLSIL.

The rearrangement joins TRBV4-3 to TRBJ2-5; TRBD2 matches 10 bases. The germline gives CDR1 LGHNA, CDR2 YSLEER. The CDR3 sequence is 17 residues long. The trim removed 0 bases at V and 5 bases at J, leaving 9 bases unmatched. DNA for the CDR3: TGCGCCAGCAGCCAAGATCCGCCTAGCGGGGGCTTTGAGACCCAGTACTTC. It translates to CASSQDPPSGGFETQYF.

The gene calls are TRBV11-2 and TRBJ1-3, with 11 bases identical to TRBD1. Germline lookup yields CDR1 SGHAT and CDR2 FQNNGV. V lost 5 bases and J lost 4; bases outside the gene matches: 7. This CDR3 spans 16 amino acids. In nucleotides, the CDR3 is TGTGCCAGCAGCCCCGGACAGGGGGCGAGGGGAAACACCATATATTTT. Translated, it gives CASSPGQGARGNTIYF.

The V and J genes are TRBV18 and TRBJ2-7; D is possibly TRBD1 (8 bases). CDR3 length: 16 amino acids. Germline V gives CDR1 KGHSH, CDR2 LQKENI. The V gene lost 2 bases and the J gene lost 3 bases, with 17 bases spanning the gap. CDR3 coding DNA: TGTGCCAGCTCACCATTCCCGGACAGGGAGGGCTACGAGCAGTACTTC. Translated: CASSPFPDREGYEQYF.

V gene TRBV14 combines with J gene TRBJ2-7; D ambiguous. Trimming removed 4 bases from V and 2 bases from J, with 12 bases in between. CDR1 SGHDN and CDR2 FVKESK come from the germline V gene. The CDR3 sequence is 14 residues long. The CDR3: CASSPRTFAYEQYF. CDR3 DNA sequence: TGTGCCAGCAGCCCCCGTACCTTTGCCTACGAGCAGTACTTC.